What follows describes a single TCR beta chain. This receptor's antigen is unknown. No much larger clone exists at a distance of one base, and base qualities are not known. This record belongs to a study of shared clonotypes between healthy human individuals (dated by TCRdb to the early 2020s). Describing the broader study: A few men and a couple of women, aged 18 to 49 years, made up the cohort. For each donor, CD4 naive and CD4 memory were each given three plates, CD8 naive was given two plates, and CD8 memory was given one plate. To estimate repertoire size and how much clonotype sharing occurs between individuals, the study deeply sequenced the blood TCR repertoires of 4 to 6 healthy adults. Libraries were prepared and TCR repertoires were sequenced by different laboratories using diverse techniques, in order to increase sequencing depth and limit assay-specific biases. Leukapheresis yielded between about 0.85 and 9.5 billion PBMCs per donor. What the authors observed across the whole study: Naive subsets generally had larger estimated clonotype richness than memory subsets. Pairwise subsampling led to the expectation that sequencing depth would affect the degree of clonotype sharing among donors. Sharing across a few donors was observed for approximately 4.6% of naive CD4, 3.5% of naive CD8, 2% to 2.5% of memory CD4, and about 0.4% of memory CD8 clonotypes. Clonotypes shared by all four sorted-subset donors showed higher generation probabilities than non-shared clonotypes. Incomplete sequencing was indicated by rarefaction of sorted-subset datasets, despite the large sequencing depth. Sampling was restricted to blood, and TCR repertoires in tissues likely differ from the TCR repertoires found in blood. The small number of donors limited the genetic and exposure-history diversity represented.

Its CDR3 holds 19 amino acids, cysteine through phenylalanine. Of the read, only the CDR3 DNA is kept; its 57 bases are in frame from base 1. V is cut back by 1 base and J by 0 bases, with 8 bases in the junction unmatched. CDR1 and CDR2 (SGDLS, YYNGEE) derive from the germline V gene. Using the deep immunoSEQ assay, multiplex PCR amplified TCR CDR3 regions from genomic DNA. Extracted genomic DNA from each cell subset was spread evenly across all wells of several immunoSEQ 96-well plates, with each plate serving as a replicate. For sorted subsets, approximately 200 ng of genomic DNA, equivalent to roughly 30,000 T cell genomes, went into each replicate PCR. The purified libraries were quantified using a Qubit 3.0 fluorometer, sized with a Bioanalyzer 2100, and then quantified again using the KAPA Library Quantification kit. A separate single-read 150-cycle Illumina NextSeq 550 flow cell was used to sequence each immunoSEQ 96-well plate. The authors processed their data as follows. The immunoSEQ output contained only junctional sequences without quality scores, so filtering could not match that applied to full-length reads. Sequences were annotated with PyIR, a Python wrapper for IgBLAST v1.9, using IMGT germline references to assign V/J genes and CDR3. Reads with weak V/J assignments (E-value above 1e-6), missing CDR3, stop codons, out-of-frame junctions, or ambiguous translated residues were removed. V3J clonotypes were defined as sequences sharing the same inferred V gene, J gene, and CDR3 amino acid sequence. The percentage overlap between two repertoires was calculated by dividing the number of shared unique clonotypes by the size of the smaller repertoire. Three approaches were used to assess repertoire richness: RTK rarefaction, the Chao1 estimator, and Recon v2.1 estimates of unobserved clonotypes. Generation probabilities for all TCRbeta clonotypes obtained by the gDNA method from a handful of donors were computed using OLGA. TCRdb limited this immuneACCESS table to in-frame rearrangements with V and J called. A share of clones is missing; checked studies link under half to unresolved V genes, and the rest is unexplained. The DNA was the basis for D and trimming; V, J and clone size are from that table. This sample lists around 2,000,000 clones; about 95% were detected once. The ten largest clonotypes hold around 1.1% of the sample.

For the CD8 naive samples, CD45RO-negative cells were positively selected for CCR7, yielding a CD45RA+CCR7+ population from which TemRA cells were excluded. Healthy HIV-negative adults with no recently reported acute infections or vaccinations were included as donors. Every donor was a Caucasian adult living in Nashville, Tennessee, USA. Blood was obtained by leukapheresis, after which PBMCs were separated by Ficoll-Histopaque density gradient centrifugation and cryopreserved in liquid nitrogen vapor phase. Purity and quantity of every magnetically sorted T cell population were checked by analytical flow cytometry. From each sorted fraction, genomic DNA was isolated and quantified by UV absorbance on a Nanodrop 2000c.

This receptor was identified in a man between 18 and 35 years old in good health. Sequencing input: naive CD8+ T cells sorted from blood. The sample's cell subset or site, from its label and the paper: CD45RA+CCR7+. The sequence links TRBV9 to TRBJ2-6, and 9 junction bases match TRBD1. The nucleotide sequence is TGTGCCAGCAGCGTAAACCCACAGGGGGCGGCCTCTGGGGCCAACGTCCTGACTTTC. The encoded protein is CASSVNPQGAASGANVLTF. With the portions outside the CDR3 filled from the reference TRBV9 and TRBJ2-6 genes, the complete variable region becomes DSGVTQTPKHLITATGQRVTLRCSPRSGDLSVYWYQQSLDQGLQFLIQYYNGEERAKGNILERFSAQQFPDLHSELNLSSLELGDSALYFCASSVNPQGAASGANVLTFGAGSRLTVL.